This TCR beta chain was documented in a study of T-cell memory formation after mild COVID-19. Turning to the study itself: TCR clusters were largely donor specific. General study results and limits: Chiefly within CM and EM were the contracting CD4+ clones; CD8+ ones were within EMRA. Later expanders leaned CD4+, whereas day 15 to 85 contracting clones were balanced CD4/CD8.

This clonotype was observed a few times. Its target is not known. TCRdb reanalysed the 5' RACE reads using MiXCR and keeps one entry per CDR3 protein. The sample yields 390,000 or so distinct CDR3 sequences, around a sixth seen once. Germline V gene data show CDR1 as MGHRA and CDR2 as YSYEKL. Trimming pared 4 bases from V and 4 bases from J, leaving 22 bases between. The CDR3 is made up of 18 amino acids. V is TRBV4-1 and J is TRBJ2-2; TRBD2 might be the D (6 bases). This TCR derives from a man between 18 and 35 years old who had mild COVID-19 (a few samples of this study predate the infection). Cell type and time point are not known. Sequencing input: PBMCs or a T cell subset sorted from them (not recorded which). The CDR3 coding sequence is TGCGCCAGCAGCCCCCGGGGGAGCATGCCCCGTCTCACCGGGGAGCTGTTTTTT. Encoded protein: CASSPRGSMPRLTGELFF.